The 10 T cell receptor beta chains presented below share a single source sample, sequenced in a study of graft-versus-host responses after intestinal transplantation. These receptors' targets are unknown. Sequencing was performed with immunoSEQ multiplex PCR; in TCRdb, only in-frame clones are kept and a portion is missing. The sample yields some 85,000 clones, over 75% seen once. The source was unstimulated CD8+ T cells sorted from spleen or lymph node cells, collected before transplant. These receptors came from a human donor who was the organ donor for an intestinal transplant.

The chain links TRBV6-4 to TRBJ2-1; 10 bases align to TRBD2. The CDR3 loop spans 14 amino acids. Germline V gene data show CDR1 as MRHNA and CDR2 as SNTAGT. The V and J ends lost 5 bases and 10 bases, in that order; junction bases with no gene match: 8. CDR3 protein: CASSRTSGEAEQFF. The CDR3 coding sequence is TGTGCCAGCAGTCGAACTAGCGGGGAAGCGGAGCAGTTCTTC.

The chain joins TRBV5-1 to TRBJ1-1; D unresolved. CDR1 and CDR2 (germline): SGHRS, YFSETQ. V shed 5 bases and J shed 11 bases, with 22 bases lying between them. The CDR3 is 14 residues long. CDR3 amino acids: CASRADTGTVIAFF. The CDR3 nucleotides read TGCGCCAGCAGAGCCGACACCGGCACAGTGATTGCTTTCTTT.

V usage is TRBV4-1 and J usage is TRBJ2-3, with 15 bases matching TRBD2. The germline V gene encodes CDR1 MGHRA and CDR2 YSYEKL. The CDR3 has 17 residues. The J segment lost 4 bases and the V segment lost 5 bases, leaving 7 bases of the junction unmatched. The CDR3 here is CASSGWTSGGVADTQYF. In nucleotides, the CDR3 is TGCGCCAGCAGCGGATGGACTAGCGGGGGGGTTGCAGATACGCAGTATTTT.

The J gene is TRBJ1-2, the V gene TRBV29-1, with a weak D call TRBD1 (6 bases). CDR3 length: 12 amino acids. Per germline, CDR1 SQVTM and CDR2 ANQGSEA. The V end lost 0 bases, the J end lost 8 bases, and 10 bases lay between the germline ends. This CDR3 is CSVEDYREGYTF. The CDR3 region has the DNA TGCAGCGTTGAAGATTACAGGGAAGGCTACACCTTC.

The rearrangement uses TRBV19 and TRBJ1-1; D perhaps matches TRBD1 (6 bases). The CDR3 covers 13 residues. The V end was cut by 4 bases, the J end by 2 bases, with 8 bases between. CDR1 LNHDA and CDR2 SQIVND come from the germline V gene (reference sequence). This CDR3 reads CASSNRDNTEAFF. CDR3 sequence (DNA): TGTGCCAGTAGTAACAGGGACAACACTGAAGCTTTCTTT.

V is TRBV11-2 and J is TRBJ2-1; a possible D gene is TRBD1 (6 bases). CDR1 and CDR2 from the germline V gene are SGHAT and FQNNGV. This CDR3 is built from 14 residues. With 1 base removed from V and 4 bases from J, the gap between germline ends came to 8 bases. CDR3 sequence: CASSLGTVYNEQFF. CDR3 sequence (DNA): TGTGCCAGCAGCTTAGGGACAGTTTACAATGAGCAGTTCTTC.

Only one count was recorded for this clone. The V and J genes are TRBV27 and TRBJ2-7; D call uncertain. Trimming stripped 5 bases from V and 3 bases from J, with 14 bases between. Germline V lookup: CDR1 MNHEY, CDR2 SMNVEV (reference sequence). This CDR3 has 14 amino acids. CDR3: CASSPRPAIYEQYF. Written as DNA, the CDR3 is TGTGCCAGCAGTCCCCGGCCGGCGATCTACGAGCAGTACTTC.

The CDR3 region has the DNA TGTGCCAGCAGTTTGCTTATCTTCCCTCGGCTCAAAATCGAAAAACTGTTTTTT. Its protein product is CASSLLIFPRLKIEKLFF. The rearrangement uses TRBV2 and TRBJ1-4; D ambiguous. This CDR3 has 18 amino acids. The V gene lost 5 bases and the J gene lost 8 bases, with 27 bases spanning the gap. The germline CDR1 and CDR2 sequences are SNHLY and FYNNEI.

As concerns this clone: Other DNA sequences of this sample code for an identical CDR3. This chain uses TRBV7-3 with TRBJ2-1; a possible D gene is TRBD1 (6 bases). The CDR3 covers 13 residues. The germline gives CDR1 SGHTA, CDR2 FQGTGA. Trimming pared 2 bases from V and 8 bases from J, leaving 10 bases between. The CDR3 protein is CASSLGGGHEQFF. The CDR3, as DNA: TGTGCCAGCAGCTTAGGGGGCGGCCATGAGCAGTTCTTC. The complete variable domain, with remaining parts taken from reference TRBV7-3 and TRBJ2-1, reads GAGVSQTPSNKVTEKGKYVELRCDPISGHTALYWYRQSLGQGPEFLIYFQGTGAADDSGLPNDRFFAVRPEGSVSTLKIQRTERGDSAVYLCASSLGGGHEQFFGPGTRLTVL.

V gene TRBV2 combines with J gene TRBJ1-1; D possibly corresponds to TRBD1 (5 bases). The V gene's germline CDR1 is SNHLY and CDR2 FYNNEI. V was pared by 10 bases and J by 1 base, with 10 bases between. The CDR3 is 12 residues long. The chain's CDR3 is CATGGANTEAFF. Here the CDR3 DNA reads TGTGCCACCGGGGGAGCGAACACTGAAGCTTTCTTT. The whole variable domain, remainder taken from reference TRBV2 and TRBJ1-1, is EPEVTQTPSHQVTQMGQEVILRCVPISNHLYFYWYRQILGQKVEFLVSFYNNEISEKSEIFDDQFSVERPDGSNFTLKIRSTKLEDSAMYFCATGGANTEAFFGQGTRLTVV.